The following is a T cell receptor (beta chain) sequence with its context. As yet, its antigen is unknown. This record comes from a study of Ad26.COV2.S vaccination and SARS-CoV-2 variants. Germline lookup yields CDR1 LGHNA and CDR2 YNFKEQ. The CDR3 is 17 residues long. Trimming stripped 1 base from V and 6 bases from J, with 20 bases between. Study-level points and caveats: Total T cell responses, in the TCR breadth and depth analyses, may have been underestimated. Non-spike TCR breadth was similar in vaccine and placebo recipients. Placebo recipients showed lower spike-specific TCR breadth than vaccinees. Once vaccination had occurred, spike-specific CD8+ and CD4+ T cell responses reportedly showed substantial breadth.

Data came from immunoSEQ multiplex PCR; TCRdb stores just in-frame clones and leaves some out. The sample shows more than 150,000 clones, around 85% of them seen only once. This clonotype was obtained from a human donor who had recovered from COVID-19. Sample: peripheral blood, taken after recovery from COVID-19. V usage is TRBV4-2 and J usage is TRBJ2-3; perhaps TRBD2 as D (5 bases). This CDR3 is CASSQVENRAPSDTQYF. In nucleotides, the CDR3 is TGTGCCAGCAGCCAAGTAGAAAATCGAGCCCCTAGCGATACGCAGTATTTT.